This entry lists 31 T cell receptor beta chains sequenced from one sample in a study of blood T cell repertoires in COVID-19. Clones were read by immunoSEQ multiplex PCR, and TCRdb kept only the in-frame ones, dropping some. The repertoire has some 150,000 clones, almost 90% of them found once; the top ten carry about 11%. Sequencing was performed on peripheral blood. The receptor source for this set is a man aged 50-60 years with active or convalescent COVID-19.

The chain links TRBV11-2 to TRBJ2-1; 11 bases fit TRBD1. Trimming at V came to 5 bases and at J to 4 bases, leaving 4 bases not matched to a gene. The CDR3 contains 15 residues. Germline CDR1 SGHAT, CDR2 FQNNGV. CDR3 coding DNA: TGTGCCAGCAGCCTGGGACAGGGGGGATACAATGAGCAGTTCTTC. Translation gives CASSLGQGGYNEQFF.

This rearrangement joins TRBV10-3 to TRBJ2-1; D possibly corresponds to TRBD2 (6 bases). Looked up from germline, CDR1 is ENHRY and CDR2 is SYGVKD. The CDR3 is 12 residues long. Trimming stripped 8 bases from V and 7 bases from J, with 12 bases between. The CDR3: CAIGGGGNEQFF. The CDR3 nucleotides read TGTGCCATCGGTGGAGGAGGGAATGAGCAGTTCTTC.

CDR3 sequence reads: CASSADPGTEAFF. The CDR3 nucleotides read TGTGCCAGCTCCGCAGATCCGGGGACAGAAGCTTTCTTT. V is TRBV18 and J is TRBJ1-1; maybe TRBD1 (6 bases). The germline V gene encodes CDR1 KGHSH and CDR2 LQKENI. This CDR3 comprises 13 residues. With 6 bases removed from V and 8 bases from J, the gap between germline ends came to 16 bases.

J is TRBJ2-2 and V is TRBV29-1; no definite D call. The CDR3 sequence is 13 residues long. The ends were cut back, 4 bases at V and 7 bases at J, with 13 bases in the middle. Germline V gene data show CDR1 as SQVTM and CDR2 as ANQGSEA. The CDR3 region is CSVAGTLSGELFF. In DNA, the CDR3 is TGCAGCGTTGCTGGCACCCTCAGCGGGGAGCTGTTTTTT.

The chain carries TRBV29-1 and TRBJ2-7; 11 bases agree with TRBD1. Germline V CDR1 and CDR2: SQVTM, ANQGSEA. The V gene end was trimmed by 1 base and the J gene end by 6 bases; junction bases not matched to a gene: 8. This CDR3 comprises 15 residues. As DNA, the CDR3 is TGCAGCGTTGAAGTCCACCCGGGACAGGGGGTCGAGCAGTACTTC. Residues: CSVEVHPGQGVEQYF.

This clone was seen only once. The V gene is TRBV2, the J gene TRBJ1-1, with D tentatively TRBD1 (5 bases). V was trimmed by 1 base and J by 7 bases, leaving 19 bases between them. CDR3 length: 16 amino acids. The germline V gene has CDR1 SNHLY and CDR2 FYNNEI. The CDR3 sequence: CASSEGGARALYEAFF. The CDR3 DNA sequence: TGTGCCAGCAGTGAAGGTGGGGCGAGAGCCCTTTATGAAGCTTTCTTT.

The chain has TRBV6-5 and TRBJ1-5; D might be TRBD1 (6 bases). The germline V gene has CDR1 MNHEY and CDR2 SVGAGI. The CDR3 loop spans 14 amino acids. Trimming left V 6 bases short and J 9 bases short, with 18 bases between. The CDR3 loop reads CASRTDRSSLPQHF. DNA of the CDR3: TGTGCCAGCAGGACCGACAGGTCTTCGCTGCCCCAGCATTTT.

This rearrangement joins TRBV5-4 to TRBJ1-1, with D hard to call. V was cut by 0 bases and J by 0 bases, with 6 bases left in between. The CDR3 is 14 amino acids. Germline V gene data show CDR1 as SGHNT and CDR2 as YYREEE (reference sequence). CDR3 protein: CASSLEHLNTEAFF. In DNA, the CDR3 is TGTGCCAGCAGCTTGGAACATTTGAACACTGAAGCTTTCTTT.

The chain employs TRBV18 and TRBJ1-1, with 8 bases aligning to TRBD1. This CDR3 contains 16 residues. V lost 3 bases to trimming and J lost 0 bases; unmatched junction nucleotides: 6. Germline V CDR1 and CDR2: KGHSH, LQKENI. DNA for the CDR3: TGTGCCAGCTCACCGACAGGGGCGGGGATGAACACTGAAGCTTTCTTT. This encodes CASSPTGAGMNTEAFF.

This clone has only one observation. This rearrangement joins TRBV7-6 to TRBJ2-3; D is ambiguous. The germline V and J ends were trimmed by 2 bases and 4 bases, with 19 bases remaining between them. This CDR3 spans 17 amino acids. The germline CDR1 and CDR2 sequences are SGHVS and FNYEAQ. In DNA form, the CDR3 reads TGTGCCAGCAGCTTACTTCCGCCGAGTCGTGTGGCAGATACGCAGTATTTT. Translation gives CASSLLPPSRVADTQYF.

The chain links TRBV28 to TRBJ1-5; 7 nucleotides match TRBD1. After removal of 4 bases from V and 1 base from J, the junction contained 4 bases not matched to a gene. This CDR3 contains 15 residues. Germline V gene sequence: CDR1 MDHEN, CDR2 SYDVKM. The CDR3 region is CASSSPTGSNQPQHF. CDR3 DNA sequence: TGTGCCAGCAGTTCTCCGACAGGGAGCAATCAGCCCCAGCATTTT.

The V gene is TRBV7-3, the J gene TRBJ2-7, with a possible D match to TRBD2 (5 bases). This CDR3 is built from 15 residues. Germline CDR1 SGHTA, CDR2 FQGTGA. V lost 2 bases and J lost 0, with 11 bases in between. The CDR3 spells CASSLGGGYSYEQYF. The CDR3 nucleotides are TGTGCCAGCAGCTTAGGAGGTGGCTACTCCTACGAGCAGTACTTC.

The chain links TRBV5-4 to TRBJ1-2; D is perhaps TRBD1 (6 bases). The germline gives CDR1 SGHNT, CDR2 YYREEE (reference sequence). The CDR3 loop spans 12 amino acids. V dropped 4 bases and J dropped 4 bases, with 8 bases sitting between them. As DNA, the CDR3 is TGTGCCAGCAGCCCGGACAGCTATGGCTACACCTTC. It is translated as CASSPDSYGYTF.

The chain joins TRBV5-1 to TRBJ2-7; D remains ambiguous. Germline-derived CDR1 and CDR2 are SGHRS and YFSETQ. The CDR3 extends over 13 amino acids. Between the trimmed V and J ends, which lost 2 bases and 2 bases, there was a span of 8 bases. The CDR3, as DNA: TGCGCCAGCAGCTTACGGGTTGCCTACGAGCAGTACTTC. Translation gives CASSLRVAYEQYF.

This sequence joins TRBV28 and TRBJ2-2, with TRBD1 matching 8 bases. Trimming at V came to 6 bases and at J to 2 bases, leaving 11 bases not matched to a gene. The length of the CDR3 is 17 residues. Per germline, CDR1 MDHEN and CDR2 SYDVKM. The CDR3, as DNA: TGTGCCAGCAGCCCACCCCCCGGACAGGGTAACACCGGGGAGCTGTTTTTT. Translation gives CASSPPPGQGNTGELFF.

This chain connects TRBV10-2 to TRBJ1-5; D uncertain. The V end was cut by 6 bases, the J end by 0 bases, with 12 bases between. Germline assignment: CDR1 WSHSY and CDR2 SAAADI. The CDR3 has 15 amino acids. CDR3 DNA: TGCGCCAGCAGGCGGGATGGAGGTAGCAATCAGCCCCAGCATTTT. It yields the protein CASRRDGGSNQPQHF.

The V call is TRBV13, the J call TRBJ2-7, with D tentatively TRBD1 (5 bases). The V end lost 0 bases, the J end lost 2 bases, and 8 bases lay between the germline ends. CDR1 and CDR2 from the germline V gene are PRHDT and FYEKMQ (reference sequence). This CDR3 is built from 14 residues. CDR3 bases: TGTGCCAGCAGCTTAGGGGGGCCTCCCTACGAGCAGTACTTC. Protein: CASSLGGPPYEQYF.

The chain employs TRBV19 and TRBJ1-1; tentatively, D is TRBD1 (6 bases). Trimming took 5 bases from V and 2 from J, leaving 12 bases between them. Germline CDR1 and CDR2: LNHDA and SQIVND (reference sequence). The CDR3 has 14 residues. The DNA for the CDR3 is TGTGCCAGTAGTCTAACAGGGTTTAACACTGAAGCTTTCTTT. This translates into CASSLTGFNTEAFF.

The DNA of the CDR3 is TGTGCCAGCAGTTTAGGACAGGGGTTTATCTATGGCTACACCTTC. This codes for CASSLGQGFIYGYTF. The chain combines TRBV27 with TRBJ1-2, with 9 bases matching TRBD1. The CDR3 covers 15 residues. The junction had 5 bases not matched to a gene; V was cut back by 2 bases and J by 4 bases. Germline CDR1 MNHEY, CDR2 SMNVEV (reference sequence).

This CDR3 reads CASSPQGKNTEAFF. DNA for the CDR3: TGTGCCAGCAGCCCCCAGGGAAAGAACACTGAAGCTTTCTTT. The chain joins TRBV13 to TRBJ1-1; D possibly corresponds to TRBD1 (5 bases). In germline, CDR1 is PRHDT, CDR2 FYEKMQ (reference sequence). V dropped 5 bases and J dropped 1 base, with 11 bases sitting between them. The length of the CDR3 is 14 residues.

The chain is built from TRBV19 and TRBJ2-1; maybe TRBD2 (6 bases). CDR1 and CDR2 from the germline V gene are LNHDA and SQIVND (reference sequence). The CDR3 is 14 residues long. V was clipped by 5 bases and J by 3 bases, with 11 bases between them. This CDR3 reads CASSLSGDYNEQFF. The CDR3 bases are TGTGCCAGTAGTTTGTCGGGAGACTACAATGAGCAGTTCTTC. Full variable domain (remainder filled in from reference TRBV19 and TRBJ2-1): DGGITQSPKYLFRKEGQNVTLSCEQNLNHDAMYWYRQDPGQGLRLIYYSQIVNDFQKGDIAEGYSVSREKKESFPLTVTSAQKNPTAFYLCASSLSGDYNEQFFGPGTRLTVL.

The rearrangement links TRBV7-9 to TRBJ1-1, with D possibly being TRBD1 (5 bases). V was shortened by 5 bases and J by 1 base, with 14 bases between the two germline ends. CDR3 length: 15 amino acids. The germline V gene has CDR1 SEHNR and CDR2 FQNEAQ (reference sequence). In nucleotides, the CDR3 is TGTGCCAGCAGCCTTCTGGACAATCAGAACACTGAAGCTTTCTTT. Translated: CASSLLDNQNTEAFF.

There are a few counts of this clone. The V call is TRBV29-1, the J call TRBJ2-1, with a weak D call TRBD2 (6 bases). CDR1 is SQVTM and CDR2 is ANQGSEA in the germline V gene. Trimming shortened V by 5 bases and J by 6 bases, and 11 bases separated the two germline ends. The CDR3 is 12 residues long. In DNA form, the CDR3 reads TGCAGCGTTCTCGAGGAGGGCAATGAGCAGTTCTTC. Amino acid sequence: CSVLEEGNEQFF.

The chain recombines TRBV6-6 with TRBJ1-1; a weak D match, TRBD1 (5 bases). The CDR3 contains 15 residues. Germline V lookup: CDR1 MNHNY, CDR2 SVGAGI (reference sequence). V was trimmed by 2 bases and J by 0 bases, leaving 10 bases between them. CDR3 sequence: CASSYATAMNTEAFF. The CDR3 DNA is TGTGCCAGCAGTTACGCGACAGCGATGAACACTGAAGCTTTCTTT.

This clone was detected once. The chain employs TRBV29-1 and TRBJ2-3; 7 bases line up with TRBD1. J was trimmed by 1 base and V by 5 bases; bases with no gene match: 6. CDR1 and CDR2 from the germline V gene are SQVTM and ANQGSEA. This CDR3 region has 14 residues. As DNA, the CDR3 is TGCAGCGTTCAGAGCACAGGGGGCACAGATACGCAGTATTTT. Translated, it gives CSVQSTGGTDTQYF.

This chain connects TRBV7-8 to TRBJ2-1; 7 nucleotides align to TRBD2. V was clipped by 5 bases and J by 5 bases; unmatched bases: 15. The CDR3 totals 17 residues. Germline V gene sequence: CDR1 SGHVS, CDR2 FQNEAQ. The CDR3 loop reads CASSEPGTKMAHNEQFF. In nucleotides, the CDR3 is TGTGCCAGCAGCGAACCCGGGACTAAGATGGCCCACAATGAGCAGTTCTTC.

This rearrangement joins TRBV18 to TRBJ2-7, with 10 bases fitting TRBD2. This CDR3 contains 15 residues. Germline trimming cut 3 bases from V and 2 bases from J; bases unmatched to any gene: 4. CDR1 and CDR2 from the germline V gene are KGHSH and LQKENI. CDR3 nucleotide sequence: TGTGCCAGCTCACCGCGGACTAGCGGAGCCTACGAGCAGTACTTC. Translating gives CASSPRTSGAYEQYF.

This clone occurred once. The chain links TRBV3-1 (or the pseudogene TRBV3-2) to TRBJ2-3; 10 bases match TRBD1. The germline gives CDR1 LGHDT, CDR2 YNNKEL (reference sequence). The CDR3 contains 21 residues. Trimming cost V 3 bases and J 1 base; bases outside gene matches: 19. CDR3 in amino acids: CASSHPRRTGGPSGRTDTQYF. The CDR3 DNA reads TGTGCCAGCAGCCACCCCCGCCGGACAGGGGGTCCTAGCGGCCGCACAGATACGCAGTATTTT.

This chain uses TRBV7-3 with TRBJ2-3; no definite D call. Germline assignment: CDR1 SGHTA and CDR2 FQGTGA. V gave up 0 bases and J gave up 2 bases, with 3 bases separating them. This CDR3 comprises 13 residues. The CDR3 reads CASSLTITDTQYF. DNA for the CDR3: TGTGCCAGCAGCTTAACTATCACAGATACGCAGTATTTT.

The genes are TRBV7-9 and TRBJ2-5; 11 bases are a match to TRBD2. Trimming took 7 bases from V and 2 from J; bases not matched to a gene: 6. CDR1 is SEHNR, CDR2 FQNEAQ, per germline (reference sequence). This CDR3 has 15 amino acids. CDR3 sequence reads: CASKLSGRGQETQYF. The CDR3 bases are TGTGCCAGCAAACTTAGCGGGAGGGGTCAAGAGACCCAGTACTTC.

V is TRBV6-5 and J is TRBJ2-7, with 7 bases matching TRBD2. CDR1 is MNHEY and CDR2 is SVGAGI in the germline V gene. The CDR3 has 14 amino acids. Trimming removed 5 bases from V and 4 bases from J; junction bases left unmatched: 8. The CDR3 bases are TGTGCCAGCAGTCCGGGACTAAGAGGTTACGAGCAGTACTTC. It translates to CASSPGLRGYEQYF.